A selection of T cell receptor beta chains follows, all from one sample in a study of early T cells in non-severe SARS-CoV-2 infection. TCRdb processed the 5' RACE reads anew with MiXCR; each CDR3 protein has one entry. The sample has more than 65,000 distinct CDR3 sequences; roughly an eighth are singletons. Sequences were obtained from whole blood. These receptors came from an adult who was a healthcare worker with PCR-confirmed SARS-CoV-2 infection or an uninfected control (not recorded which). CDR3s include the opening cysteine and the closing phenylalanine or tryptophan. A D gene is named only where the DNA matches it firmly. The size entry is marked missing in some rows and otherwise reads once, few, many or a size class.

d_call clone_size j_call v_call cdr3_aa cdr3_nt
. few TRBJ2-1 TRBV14 CASSQIVTAGGYNEQFF TGTGCCAGCAGCCAGATAGTGACCGCTGGGGGCTACAATGAGCAGTTCTTC
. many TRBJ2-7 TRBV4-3 CASSQSPRGPYEQYF TGCGCCAGCAGCCAATCCCCCAGGGGCCCCTACGAGCAGTACTTC
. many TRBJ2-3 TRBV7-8 CASSLAERHTDTQYF TGTGCCAGCAGCTTAGCTGAGCGGCATACAGATACGCAGTATTTT
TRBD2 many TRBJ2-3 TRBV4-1 CASSQGGTSGRTDTQYF TGCGCCAGCAGCCAAGGGGGGACTAGCGGGAGGACAGATACGCAGTATTTT
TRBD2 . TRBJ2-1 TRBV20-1 CSARDPASGRRNEQFF TGCAGTGCTAGAGATCCGGCTAGCGGGAGGCGCAATGAGCAGTTCTTC
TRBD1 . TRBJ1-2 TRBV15 CATSRDWTGSMKGYTF TGTGCCACCAGCAGAGATTGGACAGGGAGTATGAAAGGCTACACCTTC
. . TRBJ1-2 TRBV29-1 CSVDGFGYGYTF TGCAGCGTTGACGGCTTCGGGTATGGCTACACCTTC
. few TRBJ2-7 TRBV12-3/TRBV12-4 CASSFYVGNEQYF TGTGCCAGCAGTTTTTACGTCGGCAACGAGCAGTACTTC
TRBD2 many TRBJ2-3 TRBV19 CASRRTSGGPDTQYF TGTGCCAGTAGACGGACTAGCGGGGGGCCAGATACGCAGTATTTT
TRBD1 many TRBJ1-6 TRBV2 CASSATGDSPLHF TGTGCCAGCAGTGCTACAGGGGACTCACCCCTCCACTTT
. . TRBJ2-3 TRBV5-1 CASRLGSTDTQYF TGCGCCAGCAGACTCGGGAGCACAGATACGCAGTATTTT
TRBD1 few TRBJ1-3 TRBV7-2 CASSPGTVNTIYF TGTGCCAGCAGCCCGGGGACAGTTAACACCATATATTTT
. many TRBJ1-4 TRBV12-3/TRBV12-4 CASRGHRDTLGKLFF TGTGCCAGCAGGGGGCACCGGGACACCCTCGGAAAACTGTTTTTT
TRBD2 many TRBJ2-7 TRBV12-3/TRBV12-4 CASSLGLADYEQYF TGTGCCAGCAGTTTAGGGCTAGCGGACTACGAGCAGTACTTC
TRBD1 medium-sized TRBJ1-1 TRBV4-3 CASSQVDRGSTEAFF TGCGCCAGCAGCCAGGTAGACAGGGGATCTACTGAAGCTTTCTTT
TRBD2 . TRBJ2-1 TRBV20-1 CSARDLLAGGYNEQFF TGCAGTGCTAGAGACTTACTAGCGGGAGGTTACAATGAGCAGTTCTTC
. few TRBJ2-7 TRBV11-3 CASSRDHLYEQYF TGTGCCAGCAGTCGGGACCACCTTTACGAGCAGTACTTC
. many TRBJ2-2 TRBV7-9 CASSSRTNGELFF TGTGCCAGCAGCTCCCGGACAAACGGGGAGCTGTTTTTT
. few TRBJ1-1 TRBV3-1 CASSTYHTEAFF TGTGCCAGCAGTACTTACCACACTGAAGCTTTCTTT
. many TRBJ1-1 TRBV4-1 CASSSLRESNTEAFF TGCGCCAGCAGCTCCCTCAGGGAAAGCAACACTGAAGCTTTCTTT
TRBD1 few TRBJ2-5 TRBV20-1 CSAPGTGKRGLKETQYF TGCAGTGCGCCCGGGACAGGGAAAAGAGGACTAAAAGAGACCCAGTACTTC
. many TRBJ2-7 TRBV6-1 CASRPGHAYEQYF TGTGCCAGCAGGCCGGGACACGCCTACGAGCAGTACTTC
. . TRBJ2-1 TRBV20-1 CSARDRSGQFF TGCAGTGCTAGAGATAGGAGCGGGCAGTTCTTC
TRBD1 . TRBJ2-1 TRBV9 CASSPGQGSYNEQFF TGTGCCAGCAGTCCTGGACAGGGGTCCTACAATGAGCAGTTCTTC
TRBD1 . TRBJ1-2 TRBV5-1 CASSPRLGQGFYGYTF TGCGCCAGCAGCCCTCGGCTAGGACAGGGGTTCTATGGCTACACCTTC
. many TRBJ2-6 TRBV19 CASSILTEPSSGANVLTF TGTGCCAGTAGTATTTTGACAGAACCGAGCTCTGGGGCCAACGTCCTGACTTTC
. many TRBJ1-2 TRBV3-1 CASSQETVWGSNGYTF TGTGCCAGCAGCCAAGAGACCGTTTGGGGCTCAAATGGCTACACCTTC
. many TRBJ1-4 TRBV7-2 CASSAGGSTNEKLFF TGTGCCAGCAGTGCGGGGGGCTCGACTAATGAAAAACTGTTTTTT
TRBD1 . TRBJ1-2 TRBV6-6 CASTPGQAGYTF TGTGCCAGTACCCCGGGACAGGCAGGCTACACCTTC